One T cell receptor (beta chain) is described in this entry. Its antigen is as yet unknown. These data come from a study of OX40 agonist ivuxolimab in advanced cancers. This CDR3 region has 15 residues. V lost 6 bases and J lost 10, with 22 bases in between. Germline CDR1 SGHAT, CDR2 FQDESV (reference sequence). Method: immunoSEQ multiplex PCR; TCRdb's copy keeps in-frame clones and lacks some. The sample holds about 40,000 clones, 75% to 90% seen once. Study-level results: Partial responders treated at 0.1-3.0 mg/kg exhibited clonal expansion among the lowest measured. Among T cells, CD8+ cells averaged more expanded clones than CD4+ cells. Both blood CD4+ and CD8+ T cells showed clonal growth by week 6 at 0.1 to 3.0 mg/kg.

The receptor's source is an adult with an advanced solid tumor such as melanoma, head and neck, liver or kidney cancer. J is TRBJ2-1 and V is TRBV11-1, with D hard to call. The specimen was CD4+ or CD8+ T cells sorted from blood, collected in a trial of the OX40 agonist ivuxolimab. The CDR3 sequence is CASRPPPEWNEEQFF. In DNA, the CDR3 is TGTGCCAGCAGACCCCCTCCGGAGTGGAATGAGGAGCAGTTCTTC.